Given below is one T cell receptor beta chain in context. Methods used by the authors: For nucleated cells, counts were estimated from reference gene primer amplification. The data were produced by immunoSEQ multiplex PCR, yet TCRdb's version contains in-frame clones alone and is incomplete. V, J and clone size are taken as reported in that table, and D and trimming were inferred from the DNA itself. The table includes over 150,000 clones, just under 90% detected once. This sample was taken from a study of blood T cell repertoires in COVID-19. Study-level background: The United States, Italy and Spain supplied acute and convalescent COVID-19 samples. PBMCs, B-cell-depleted T cells, or T cells were the source of the cDNA or gDNA that made up the material.

The source of this sequence is a woman aged 18-30 years who had recovered from COVID-19. Sequenced: peripheral blood.

CDR3 DNA sequence: TGTGCCAGCAGCTTAGCGGCGGCGGGGGCTGTCACCGGGGAGCTGTTTTTT. Translating it yields CASSLAAAGAVTGELFF. This chain uses TRBV11-2 with TRBJ2-2; D possibly corresponds to TRBD2 (7 bases). V was trimmed by 1 base and J by 4 bases, leaving 16 bases between them. The CDR3 runs to 17 residues. The V gene's germline CDR1 is SGHAT and CDR2 FQNNGV. Full variable domain (outside the CDR3, taken from reference TRBV11-2 and TRBJ2-2): EAGVAQSPRYKIIEKRQSVAFWCNPISGHATLYWYQQILGQGPKLLIQFQNNGVVDDSQLPKDRFSAERLKGVDSTLKIQPAKLEDSAVYLCASSLAAAGAVTGELFFGEGSRLTVL.